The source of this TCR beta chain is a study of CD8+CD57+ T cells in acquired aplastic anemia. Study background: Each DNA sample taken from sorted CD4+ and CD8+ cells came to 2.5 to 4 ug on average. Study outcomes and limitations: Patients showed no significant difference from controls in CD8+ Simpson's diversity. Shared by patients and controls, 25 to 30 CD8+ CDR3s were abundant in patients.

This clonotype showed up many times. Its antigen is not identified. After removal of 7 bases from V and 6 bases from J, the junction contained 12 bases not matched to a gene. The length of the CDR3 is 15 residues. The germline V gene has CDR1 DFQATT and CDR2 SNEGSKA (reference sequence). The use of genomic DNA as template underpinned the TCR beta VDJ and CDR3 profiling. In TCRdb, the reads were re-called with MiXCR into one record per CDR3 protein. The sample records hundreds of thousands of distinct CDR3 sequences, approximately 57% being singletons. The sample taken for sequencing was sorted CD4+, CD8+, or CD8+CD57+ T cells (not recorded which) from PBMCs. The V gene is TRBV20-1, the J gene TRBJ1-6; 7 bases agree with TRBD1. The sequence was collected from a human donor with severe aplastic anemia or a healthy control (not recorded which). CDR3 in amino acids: CSGVRQGKANSPLHF. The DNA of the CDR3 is TGCAGTGGGGTACGACAGGGTAAAGCTAATTCACCCCTCCACTTT.